This T cell receptor (beta chain) was sequenced in a study of blood T cells in healthy people across ages. Overall study findings and caveats: Researchers deemed the diversity estimates from one million T cells underestimates.

CDR1 and CDR2 (germline): SGHVS, FNYEAQ. The length of the CDR3 is 15 residues. V was shortened by 5 bases and J by 5 bases, with 19 bases between the two germline ends. In the case of this clonotype: Its antigen is undetermined.

With a J-beta primer mix and a sample-barcoded 5' primer, a second PCR ran about 6 to 11 cycles. Each cDNA molecule, via a template-switch adaptor with 12 random nucleotides, was tagged. MiXCR, applied by TCRdb to the 5' RACE reads, yields one record per CDR3 protein. The table records about 810,000 distinct CDR3 sequences, about 37% of them present only once. Donors gave approximately 9.9 milliliters of peripheral blood apiece. This chain connects TRBV7-6 to TRBJ2-7; maybe TRBD2 (6 bases). Sequencing was performed on blood. The origin of this receptor is a young man in good health. The CDR3 sequence is CASSPIPRGNHEQYF. In DNA form, the CDR3 reads TGTGCCAGCAGCCCGATCCCCCGGGGGAACCACGAGCAGTACTTC.